Shown below are 5 T cell receptor beta chains from a single sample sequenced in a study of T cell responses to AZD1222 COVID-19 vaccine. The assay was immunoSEQ multiplex PCR, and TCRdb's table has in-frame clones only and misses some. The data show 150,000 or so clones, with over 85% seen just once and more than 4.5% held by the top ten. This sample comprised peripheral blood, obtained on day 0 of AZD1222 vaccination. The receptors shown here come from an adult in good health.

The chain joins TRBV27 to TRBJ1-2, with D perhaps TRBD1 (6 bases). This CDR3 is built from 15 residues. Germline CDR1 and CDR2: MNHEY and SMNVEV (reference sequence). V was shortened by 2 bases and J by 5 bases, with 15 bases between the two germline ends. CDR3 region: CASSLTWNRDYGYTF. The CDR3 bases are TGTGCCAGCAGTTTAACCTGGAACAGGGATTATGGCTACACCTTC.

This clone was detected a few times. This chain joins TRBV5-6 and TRBJ1-6, with D possibly TRBD1 on 6 matching bases. CDR1 and CDR2 (germline): SGHDT, YYEEEE. This CDR3 contains 14 residues. Trimming pared 7 bases from V and 7 bases from J, leaving 15 bases between. CDR3 amino acids: CASHAGVHNSPLHF. The CDR3 DNA reads as TGTGCCAGCCATGCAGGGGTCCACAATTCACCCCTCCACTTT.

V gene TRBV3-1 (or the pseudogene TRBV3-2) combines with J gene TRBJ2-7; 7 bases fit TRBD2. This CDR3 is 17 amino acids long. V shed 4 bases and J 2 bases; nucleotides not matched to a gene: 14. CDR1 and CDR2 from the germline V gene are LGHDT and YNNKEL (reference sequence). This CDR3 is CASSPQGAGRVAYEQYF. The CDR3 nucleotides are TGTGCCAGCAGCCCGCAGGGTGCGGGGAGGGTGGCCTACGAGCAGTACTTC.

V and J are TRBV5-1 and TRBJ2-7, with D uncertain. The germline CDR1 and CDR2 sequences are SGHRS and YFSETQ. V was pared by 3 bases and J by 2 bases, with 18 bases between. The CDR3 runs to 16 residues. This chain's CDR3 is CASSSLNSRSPYEQYF. CDR3 DNA: TGCGCCAGCAGCTCCCTTAATTCGCGTAGCCCCTACGAGCAGTACTTC.

This chain connects TRBV19 to TRBJ1-5, with D maybe TRBD1 (5 bases). Deletions cut 6 bases from V and 3 bases from J, with 15 bases between. Germline CDR1 reads LNHDA; CDR2 reads SQIVND (reference sequence). The CDR3 has 15 amino acids. CDR3: CASRTSDSINQPQHF. The CDR3 DNA follows: TGTGCCAGTAGAACCAGCGACAGCATCAATCAGCCCCAGCATTTT.